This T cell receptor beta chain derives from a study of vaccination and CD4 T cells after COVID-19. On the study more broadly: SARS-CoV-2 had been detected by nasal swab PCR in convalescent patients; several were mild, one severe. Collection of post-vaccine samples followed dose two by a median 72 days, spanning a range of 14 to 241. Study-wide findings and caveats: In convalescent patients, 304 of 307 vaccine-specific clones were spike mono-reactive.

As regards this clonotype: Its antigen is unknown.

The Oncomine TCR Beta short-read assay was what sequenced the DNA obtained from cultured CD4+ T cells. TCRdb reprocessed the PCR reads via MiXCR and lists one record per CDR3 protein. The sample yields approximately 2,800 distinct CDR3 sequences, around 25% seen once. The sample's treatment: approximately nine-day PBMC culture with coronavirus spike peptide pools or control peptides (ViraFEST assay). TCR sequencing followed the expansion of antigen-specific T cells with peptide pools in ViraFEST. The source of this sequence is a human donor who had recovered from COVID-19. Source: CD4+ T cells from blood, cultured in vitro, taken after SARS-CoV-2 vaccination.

The DNA of the CDR3 is TGTGCCAGCAGTTCGGGGGATTCTGGTGGCTACACCTTC. Translation gives CASSSGDSGGYTF. The rearrangement uses TRBV6-5 and TRBJ1-2, with D tentatively TRBD1 (5 bases). This CDR3 contains 13 residues. CDR1 is MNHEY and CDR2 is SVGAGI in the germline V gene. V was clipped by 4 bases and J by 7 bases, with 13 bases between them.